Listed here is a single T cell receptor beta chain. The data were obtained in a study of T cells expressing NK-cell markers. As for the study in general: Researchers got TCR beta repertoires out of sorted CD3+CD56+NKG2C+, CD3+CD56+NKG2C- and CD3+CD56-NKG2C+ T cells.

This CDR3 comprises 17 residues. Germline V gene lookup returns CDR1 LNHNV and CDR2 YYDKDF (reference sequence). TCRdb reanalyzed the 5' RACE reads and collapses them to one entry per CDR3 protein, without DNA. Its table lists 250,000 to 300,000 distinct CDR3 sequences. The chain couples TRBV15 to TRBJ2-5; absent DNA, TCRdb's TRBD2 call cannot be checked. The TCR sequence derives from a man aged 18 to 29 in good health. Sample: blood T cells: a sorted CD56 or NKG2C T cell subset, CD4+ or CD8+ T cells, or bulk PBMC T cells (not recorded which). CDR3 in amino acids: CATSRDLAGGPGETQYF.